The text below deals with one T cell receptor beta chain. Full-length variable regions came from constant-region reverse primers plus semi-nested Nested Universal Primer A PCR. A single record per CDR3 protein comes from TCRdb applying MiXCR to the 5' RACE reads. The sample shows about 7,000 distinct CDR3 sequences, 50% of them seen only once. Sequenced material: naive CD4+ T cells sorted from a lymph node. Subset noted: naive CD4+ T cells, CD4+CD45RA+CD25-. This clonotype originated in a female donor with breast cancer.

The CDR3: CSARLSGHEQFF. The CDR3 DNA reads as TGCAGTGCTAGGCTAAGCGGGCATGAGCAGTTCTTC. The chain has TRBV20-1 and TRBJ2-1; D is perhaps TRBD2 (6 bases). V was clipped by 3 bases and J by 8 bases, with 11 bases between them. This CDR3 has 12 amino acids. In germline, CDR1 is DFQATT, CDR2 SNEGSKA (reference sequence).